This T cell receptor (beta chain) originates from a study of T cells in Graves' hyperthyroidism and ophthalmopathy. The investigators amplified TCR beta CDR3 regions from RNA transcripts. TCR CDR3 underwent first-round RT-PCR with the HTBI primer set. In TCRdb, the multiplex PCR reads were re-called with MiXCR into one record per CDR3 protein. The top ten clones hold roughly 17% of a sample with approximately 720,000 distinct CDR3 sequences, about 19% of them seen once. Trimming removed 4 bases from V and 4 bases from J; junction bases left unmatched: 7. Per the germline V gene, CDR1 is SEHNR and CDR2 is FQNEAQ (reference sequence). The length of the CDR3 is 16 residues. Newly diagnosed hyperthyroidism patients aged 18 to 65 years had disease lasting under 2 months. The diagnoses drew upon clinical symptoms, serum thyroxine and TRAb, thyroid ultrasound and orbital computed tomography. The sample, blood from the first hyperthyroidism diagnosis, precedes any ophthalmopathy symptoms.

As to this clonotype: The target antigen is unknown.

General study results and limits: Blood also held most thyroid clonotypes expanded beyond 0.001.

The V gene is TRBV7-9, the J gene TRBJ2-1; TRBD2 agrees at 10 bases. The material sequenced was blood. The receptor comes from a woman in her fifties or sixties with Graves' hyperthyroidism that later progressed to Graves' ophthalmopathy. This CDR3 reads CASSSSSGGGYNEQFF. Written as DNA, the CDR3 is TGTGCCAGCAGCTCGTCGAGCGGGGGGGGATACAATGAGCAGTTCTTC.